This is a list of T cell receptor beta chains from one sample in a study of T-cell reconstitution after alpha-beta-depleted transplantation in children. TCRdb ran MiXCR on the PCR reads and lists one entry per CDR3 protein. Of around 600,000 distinct CDR3 sequences detected, over 9.5% appear once; the ten largest clones hold about 4%. This specimen was PBMCs from the stem cell graft donor, taken from the stem cell graft. Receptors were obtained from a human donor who donated a stem cell graft to a child with acute myeloid leukemia. CDR3s leave out the opening cysteine and the closing phenylalanine or tryptophan. Each record gives: V gene, D gene, J gene, CDR3 protein. D genes are given only for firm matches.

v_gene: TRBV20-1; d_gene: NA; j_gene: TRBJ2-3; CDR3aa: SARDPGGATDTQY
v_gene: TRBV20-1; d_gene: TRBD2; j_gene: TRBJ2-1; CDR3aa: SARERLAGLQQF
v_gene: TRBV20-1; d_gene: NA; j_gene: TRBJ2-2; CDR3aa: SAQEVGTGELF
v_gene: TRBV28; d_gene: NA; j_gene: TRBJ1-2; CDR3aa: ASSLLGSHGGYT
v_gene: TRBV12-3/TRBV12-4; d_gene: NA; j_gene: TRBJ2-4; CDR3aa: ASSAYGGIQY
v_gene: TRBV4-3; d_gene: NA; j_gene: TRBJ2-2; CDR3aa: ASSQDLQTTGELF
v_gene: TRBV12-3/TRBV12-4; d_gene: NA; j_gene: TRBJ2-3; CDR3aa: ASSLLADANTQY
v_gene: TRBV27; d_gene: TRBD2; j_gene: TRBJ2-7; CDR3aa: ASSLSLAGGAYEQY
v_gene: TRBV6-1; d_gene: NA; j_gene: TRBJ2-2; CDR3aa: ASSSTATGELF
v_gene: TRBV20-1; d_gene: TRBD2; j_gene: TRBJ2-2; CDR3aa: SAPLAASPGELF
v_gene: TRBV4-2; d_gene: TRBD2; j_gene: TRBJ2-3; CDR3aa: ASSQEKVAGGGPGASDTQY
v_gene: TRBV7-9; d_gene: NA; j_gene: TRBJ2-2; CDR3aa: ASSVGVAGELF
v_gene: TRBV20-1; d_gene: NA; j_gene: TRBJ2-1; CDR3aa: SAGPLQREYNEQF
v_gene: TRBV10-3; d_gene: TRBD2; j_gene: TRBJ2-3; CDR3aa: AISESSGSRDTQY
v_gene: TRBV4-2; d_gene: TRBD1; j_gene: TRBJ1-5; CDR3aa: ASSQGQGQGNQPQH
v_gene: TRBV20-1; d_gene: NA; j_gene: TRBJ1-5; CDR3aa: SARDFRDNQPQH
v_gene: TRBV7-9; d_gene: TRBD1; j_gene: TRBJ1-4; CDR3aa: ASSPQDRGDEKLF
v_gene: TRBV3-1; d_gene: TRBD2; j_gene: TRBJ2-3; CDR3aa: ASRRTSGTDTQY
v_gene: TRBV5-1; d_gene: NA; j_gene: TRBJ2-7; CDR3aa: ASRLRGTEYYEQY
v_gene: TRBV3-1; d_gene: NA; j_gene: TRBJ2-2; CDR3aa: ASSPRYPRNTGELF
v_gene: TRBV28; d_gene: NA; j_gene: TRBJ1-1; CDR3aa: ASERPNTEAF
v_gene: TRBV20-1; d_gene: TRBD2; j_gene: TRBJ2-7; CDR3aa: SARDLRAGEPYEQY
v_gene: TRBV20-1; d_gene: TRBD1; j_gene: TRBJ2-3; CDR3aa: SAREFGTGGFDTQY
v_gene: TRBV5-1; d_gene: TRBD1; j_gene: TRBJ1-6; CDR3aa: ASSLAGTGGNSPLH
v_gene: TRBV7-2; d_gene: TRBD2; j_gene: TRBJ2-1; CDR3aa: ASSMTSGAYNEQF
v_gene: TRBV6-1; d_gene: TRBD1; j_gene: TRBJ2-1; CDR3aa: ASSELGQGARNEQF
v_gene: TRBV20-1; d_gene: NA; j_gene: TRBJ2-2; CDR3aa: SARALSGTANTGELF
v_gene: TRBV27; d_gene: NA; j_gene: TRBJ2-6; CDR3aa: ASSSPGSSGANVLT
v_gene: TRBV20-1; d_gene: NA; j_gene: TRBJ2-1; CDR3aa: SARGRGNYNEQF
v_gene: TRBV20-1; d_gene: TRBD1; j_gene: TRBJ2-7; CDR3aa: SASPTGKATYEQY
v_gene: TRBV7-2; d_gene: TRBD1; j_gene: TRBJ1-1; CDR3aa: ASSFGTGEYTEAF
v_gene: TRBV12-3/TRBV12-4; d_gene: NA; j_gene: TRBJ2-1; CDR3aa: ASSLSLPYNEQF
v_gene: TRBV12-3/TRBV12-4; d_gene: TRBD1; j_gene: TRBJ2-5; CDR3aa: ASSLETGREETQY
v_gene: TRBV9; d_gene: NA; j_gene: TRBJ1-2; CDR3aa: ASSPIGSSGYT
v_gene: TRBV20-1; d_gene: NA; j_gene: TRBJ2-7; CDR3aa: SAFAYEQY
v_gene: TRBV7-7; d_gene: NA; j_gene: TRBJ2-5; CDR3aa: ASSLALRETQY
v_gene: TRBV3-1; d_gene: NA; j_gene: TRBJ2-7; CDR3aa: ASSQDILLREQY
v_gene: TRBV5-1; d_gene: TRBD2; j_gene: TRBJ2-5; CDR3aa: ASSLAGTQGAQY
v_gene: TRBV11-2; d_gene: TRBD2; j_gene: TRBJ2-1; CDR3aa: ASGGSGTGEQF
v_gene: TRBV3-1; d_gene: TRBD2; j_gene: TRBJ2-1; CDR3aa: ASSHGGGSGYNEQF
v_gene: TRBV7-2; d_gene: NA; j_gene: TRBJ2-3; CDR3aa: ASSPRGLHTDTQY